The source of this T cell receptor beta chain is a study of T cells after yellow fever vaccination. Background on the study: Fractions of limited cellularity were prepared by means of SMART-Seq v4 Ultra Low Input.

Findings and caveats of the study: Peak timing came faster in the weaker secondary response, day 5 versus 15. Once the booster was given, most primary-vaccination clones reappeared, at roughly 96% for CD4 and over 85% for CD8.

Trimming took 10 bases from V and 0 from J; bases not matched to a gene: 9. CDR3 length: 15 amino acids. CDR1 is LNHDA, CDR2 SQIVND, per germline (reference sequence). Template-switching 5'RACE yielded the TCR cDNA; a universal primer site and UMIs were added in the process. TCRdb reprocessed the 5' RACE reads with MiXCR, giving one entry per CDR3 protein. The sample has a few hundred thousand distinct CDR3 sequences, about 4% seen once. This clonotype was seen repeatedly, ten times or more. The antigen is undetermined. The sample was PBMCs, taken 5 days after the yellow fever booster vaccination. This receptor was identified in a man younger than 35 who received the YFV17D yellow fever vaccine. V gene TRBV19 combines with J gene TRBJ2-1, with TRBD2 matching over 7 bases. CDR3 loop: CATEAGVSSYNEQFF. The CDR3 DNA reads as TGTGCCACTGAGGCGGGGGTTAGCTCCTACAATGAGCAGTTCTTC.